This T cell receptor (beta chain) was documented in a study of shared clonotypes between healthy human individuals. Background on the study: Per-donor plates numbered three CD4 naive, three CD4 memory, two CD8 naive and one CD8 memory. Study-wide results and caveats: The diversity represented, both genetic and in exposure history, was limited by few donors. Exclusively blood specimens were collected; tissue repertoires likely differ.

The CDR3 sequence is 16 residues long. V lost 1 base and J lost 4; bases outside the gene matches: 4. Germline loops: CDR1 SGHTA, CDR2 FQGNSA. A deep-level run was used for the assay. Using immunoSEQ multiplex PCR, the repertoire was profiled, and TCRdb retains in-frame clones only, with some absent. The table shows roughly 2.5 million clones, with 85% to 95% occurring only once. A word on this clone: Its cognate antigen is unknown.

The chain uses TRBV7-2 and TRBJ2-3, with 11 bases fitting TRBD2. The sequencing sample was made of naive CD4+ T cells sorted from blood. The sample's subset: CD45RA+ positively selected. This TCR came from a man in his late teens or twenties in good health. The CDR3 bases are TGTGCCAGCAGCTTAGTGCTAGCGGGAGGACCAGATACGCAGTATTTT. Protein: CASSLVLAGGPDTQYF.